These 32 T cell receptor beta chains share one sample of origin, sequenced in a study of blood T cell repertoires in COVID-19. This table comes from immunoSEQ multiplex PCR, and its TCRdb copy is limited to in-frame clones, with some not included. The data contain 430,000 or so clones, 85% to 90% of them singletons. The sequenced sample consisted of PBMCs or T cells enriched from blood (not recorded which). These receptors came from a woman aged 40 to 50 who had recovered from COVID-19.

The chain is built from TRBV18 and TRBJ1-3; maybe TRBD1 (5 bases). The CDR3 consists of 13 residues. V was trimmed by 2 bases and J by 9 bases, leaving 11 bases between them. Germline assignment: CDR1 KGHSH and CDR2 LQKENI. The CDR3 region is CASSPTQGGTIYF. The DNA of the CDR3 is TGTGCCAGCTCACCAACTCAGGGAGGCACCATATATTTT.

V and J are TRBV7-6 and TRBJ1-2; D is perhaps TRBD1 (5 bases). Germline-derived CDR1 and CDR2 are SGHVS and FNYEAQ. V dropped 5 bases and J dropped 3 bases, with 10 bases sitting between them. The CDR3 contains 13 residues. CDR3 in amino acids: CASSVDKDYGYTF. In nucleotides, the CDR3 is TGTGCCAGCAGCGTGGACAAGGACTATGGCTACACCTTC.

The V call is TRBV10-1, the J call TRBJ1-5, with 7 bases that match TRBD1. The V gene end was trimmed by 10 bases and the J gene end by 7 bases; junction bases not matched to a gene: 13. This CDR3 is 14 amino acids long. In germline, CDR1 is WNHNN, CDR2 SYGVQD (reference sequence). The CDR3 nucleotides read TGCGCCAACCCCAGGGGGTCCCCCTCCCAGCCCCAGCATTTT. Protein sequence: CANPRGSPSQPQHF.

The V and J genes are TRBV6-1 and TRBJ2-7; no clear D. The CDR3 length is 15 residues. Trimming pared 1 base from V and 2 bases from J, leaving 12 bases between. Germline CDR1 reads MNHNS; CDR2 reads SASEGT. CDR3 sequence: CASSEGPSSTYEQYF. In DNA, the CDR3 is TGTGCCAGCAGTGAAGGCCCCTCAAGCACCTACGAGCAGTACTTC.

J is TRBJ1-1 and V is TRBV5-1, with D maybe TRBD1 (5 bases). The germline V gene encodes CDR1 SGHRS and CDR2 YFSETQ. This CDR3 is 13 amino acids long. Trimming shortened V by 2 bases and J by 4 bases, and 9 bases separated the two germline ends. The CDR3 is CASSFNQGTEAFF. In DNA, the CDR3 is TGCGCCAGCAGCTTTAATCAGGGCACTGAAGCTTTCTTT.

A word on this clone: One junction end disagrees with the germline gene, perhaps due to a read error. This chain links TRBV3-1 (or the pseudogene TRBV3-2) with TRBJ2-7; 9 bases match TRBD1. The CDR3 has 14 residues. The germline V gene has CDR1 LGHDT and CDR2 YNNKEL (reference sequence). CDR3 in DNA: TGTGCCAGCACCCAAAGGGACAGGGACTACGAGCAGTACTTC. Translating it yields CASTQRDRDYEQYF.

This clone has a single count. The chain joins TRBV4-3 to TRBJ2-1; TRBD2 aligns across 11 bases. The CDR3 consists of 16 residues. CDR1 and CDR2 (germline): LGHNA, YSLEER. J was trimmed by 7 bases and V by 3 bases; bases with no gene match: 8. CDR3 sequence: CASSHFTSGSGNEQFF. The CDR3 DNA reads TGCGCCAGCAGCCATTTCACTAGCGGGAGTGGGAATGAGCAGTTCTTC.

Written as DNA, the CDR3 is TGTGCCAGCAGCGGGACAGGGACGTCCGAGCAGTACTTC. It translates to CASSGTGTSEQYF. The rearrangement links TRBV6-5 to TRBJ2-7; 9 bases agree with TRBD1. CDR3 size: 13 residues. J lost 6 bases, V lost 6 bases, and 6 bases had no gene match. From germline, CDR1 is MNHEY and CDR2 SVGAGI.

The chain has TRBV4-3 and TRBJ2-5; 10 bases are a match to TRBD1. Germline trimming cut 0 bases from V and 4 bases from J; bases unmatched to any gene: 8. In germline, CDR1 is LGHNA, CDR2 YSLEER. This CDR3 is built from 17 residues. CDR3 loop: CASSQEAPGTGVETQYF. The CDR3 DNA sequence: TGCGCCAGCAGCCAAGAGGCTCCCGGGACAGGGGTAGAGACCCAGTACTTC.

The CDR3 protein is CASSSNFRGVRTDTQYF. The CDR3 DNA reads TGTGCCAGTAGTAGCAATTTCAGGGGTGTGAGGACAGATACGCAGTATTTT. This chain connects TRBV19 to TRBJ2-3; possible D gene TRBD1, 6 bases. This CDR3 contains 17 residues. Germline loops: CDR1 LNHDA, CDR2 SQIVND (reference sequence). Between the trimmed V and J ends, which lost 4 bases and 3 bases, there was a span of 20 bases.

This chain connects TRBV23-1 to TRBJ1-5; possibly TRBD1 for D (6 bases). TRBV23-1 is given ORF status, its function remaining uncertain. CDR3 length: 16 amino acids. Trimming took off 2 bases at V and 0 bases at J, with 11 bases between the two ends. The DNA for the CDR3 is TGCGCCAGCAGTCAAGGCAGGGGATATAGCAATCAGCCCCAGCATTTT. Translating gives CASSQGRGYSNQPQHF.

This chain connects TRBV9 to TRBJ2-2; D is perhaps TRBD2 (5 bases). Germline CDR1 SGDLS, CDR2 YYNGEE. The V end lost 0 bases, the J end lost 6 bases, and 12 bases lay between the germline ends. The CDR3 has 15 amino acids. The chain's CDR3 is CASSVGGGTAGELFF. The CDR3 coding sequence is TGTGCCAGCAGCGTAGGAGGAGGAACGGCCGGGGAGCTGTTTTTT.

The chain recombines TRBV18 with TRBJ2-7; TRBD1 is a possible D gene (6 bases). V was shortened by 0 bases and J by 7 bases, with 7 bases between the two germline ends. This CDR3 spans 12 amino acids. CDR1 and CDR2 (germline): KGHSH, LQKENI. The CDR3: CASSPPQGEQYF. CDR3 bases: TGTGCCAGCTCACCACCTCAGGGGGAGCAGTACTTC.

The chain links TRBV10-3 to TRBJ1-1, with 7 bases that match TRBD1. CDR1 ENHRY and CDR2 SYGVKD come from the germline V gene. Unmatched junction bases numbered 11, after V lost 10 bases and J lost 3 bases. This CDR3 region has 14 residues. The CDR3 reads CATAGAGGDTEAFF. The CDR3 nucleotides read TGTGCCACCGCCGGCGCAGGGGGTGACACTGAAGCTTTCTTT.

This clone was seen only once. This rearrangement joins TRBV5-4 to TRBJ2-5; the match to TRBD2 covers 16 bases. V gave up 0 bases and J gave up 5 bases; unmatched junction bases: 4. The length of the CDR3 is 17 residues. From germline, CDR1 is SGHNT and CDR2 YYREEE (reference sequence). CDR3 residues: CASSLGGLAGGMETQYF. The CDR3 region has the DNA TGTGCCAGCAGCTTGGGGGGACTAGCGGGAGGGATGGAGACCCAGTACTTC.

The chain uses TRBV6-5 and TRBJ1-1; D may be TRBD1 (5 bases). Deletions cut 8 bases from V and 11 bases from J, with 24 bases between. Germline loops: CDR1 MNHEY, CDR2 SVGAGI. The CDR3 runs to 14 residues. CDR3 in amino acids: CASSPLGGTAPAFF. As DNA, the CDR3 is TGTGCCAGCTCCCCCCTAGGCGGGACCGCGCCCGCTTTCTTT.

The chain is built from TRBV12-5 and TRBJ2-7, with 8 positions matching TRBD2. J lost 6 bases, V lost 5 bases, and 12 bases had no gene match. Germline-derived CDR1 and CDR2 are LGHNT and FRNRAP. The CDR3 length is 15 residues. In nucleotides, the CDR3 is TGTGCTAGTGGTGCCCGGGGGGGCGGGAGAGGCGAGCAGTACTTC. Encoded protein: CASGARGGGRGEQYF.

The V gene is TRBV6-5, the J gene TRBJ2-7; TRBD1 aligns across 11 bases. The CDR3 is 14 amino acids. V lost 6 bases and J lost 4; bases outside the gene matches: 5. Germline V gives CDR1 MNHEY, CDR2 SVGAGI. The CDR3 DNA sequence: TGTGCCAGCAGGAGGGACAGGGGGAGGTACGAGCAGTACTTC. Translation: CASRRDRGRYEQYF.

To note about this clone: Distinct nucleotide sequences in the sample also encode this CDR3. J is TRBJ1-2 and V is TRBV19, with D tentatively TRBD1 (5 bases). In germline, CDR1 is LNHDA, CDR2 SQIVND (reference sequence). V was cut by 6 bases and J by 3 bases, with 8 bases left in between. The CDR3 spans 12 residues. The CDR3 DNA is TGTGCCAGTAGCGACAGTTACTATGGCTACACCTTC. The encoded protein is CASSDSYYGYTF.

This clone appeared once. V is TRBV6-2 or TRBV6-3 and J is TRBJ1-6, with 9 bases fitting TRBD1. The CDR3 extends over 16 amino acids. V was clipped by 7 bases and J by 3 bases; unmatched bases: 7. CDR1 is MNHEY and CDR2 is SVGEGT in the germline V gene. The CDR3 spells CASTPGQGVYNSPLHF. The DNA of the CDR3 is TGTGCCAGCACCCCGGGACAGGGAGTCTATAATTCACCCCTCCACTTT.

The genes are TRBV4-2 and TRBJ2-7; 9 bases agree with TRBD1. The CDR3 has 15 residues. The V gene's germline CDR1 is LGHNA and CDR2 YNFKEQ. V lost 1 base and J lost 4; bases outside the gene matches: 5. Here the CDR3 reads CASSQVADRGYEQYF. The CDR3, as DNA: TGTGCCAGCAGCCAAGTGGCGGACAGGGGTTACGAGCAGTACTTC.

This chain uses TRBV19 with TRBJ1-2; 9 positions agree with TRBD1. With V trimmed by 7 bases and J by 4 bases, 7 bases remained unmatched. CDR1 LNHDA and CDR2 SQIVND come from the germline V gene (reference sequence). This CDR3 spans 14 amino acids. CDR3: CASKRDRAAYGYTF. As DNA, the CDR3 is TGTGCCAGTAAACGGGACAGGGCCGCCTATGGCTACACCTTC.

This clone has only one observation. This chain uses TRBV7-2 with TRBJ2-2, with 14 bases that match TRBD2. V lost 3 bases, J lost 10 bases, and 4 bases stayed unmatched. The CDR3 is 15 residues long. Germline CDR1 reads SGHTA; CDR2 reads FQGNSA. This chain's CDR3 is CASSLGLAGESELFF. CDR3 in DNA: TGTGCCAGCAGCTTGGGACTAGCGGGAGAGTCGGAGCTGTTTTTT.

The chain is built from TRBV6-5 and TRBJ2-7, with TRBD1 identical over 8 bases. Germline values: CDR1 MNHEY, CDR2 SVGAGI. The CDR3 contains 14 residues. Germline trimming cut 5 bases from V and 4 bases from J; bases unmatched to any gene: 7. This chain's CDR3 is CASSPDRAGYEQYF. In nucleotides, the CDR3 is TGTGCCAGCAGTCCGGACAGGGCGGGATACGAGCAGTACTTC.

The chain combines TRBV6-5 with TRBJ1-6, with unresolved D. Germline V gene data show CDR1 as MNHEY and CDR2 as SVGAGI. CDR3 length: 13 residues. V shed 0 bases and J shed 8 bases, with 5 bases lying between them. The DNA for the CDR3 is TGTGCCAGCAGTTACTCACTGGATTCACCCCTCCACTTT. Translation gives CASSYSLDSPLHF.

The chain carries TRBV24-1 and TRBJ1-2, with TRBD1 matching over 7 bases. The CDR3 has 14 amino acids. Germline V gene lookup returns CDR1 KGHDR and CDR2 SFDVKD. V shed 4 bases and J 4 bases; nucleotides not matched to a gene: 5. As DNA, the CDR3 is TGTGCCACCAGTGACCCCCGGGACAGCTATGGCTACACCTTC. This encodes CATSDPRDSYGYTF.

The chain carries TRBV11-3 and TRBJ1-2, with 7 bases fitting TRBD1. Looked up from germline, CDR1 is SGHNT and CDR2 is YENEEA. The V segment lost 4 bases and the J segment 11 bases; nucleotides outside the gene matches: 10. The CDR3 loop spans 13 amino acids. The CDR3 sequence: CASSWDAQGQYTF. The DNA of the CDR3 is TGTGCCAGCAGCTGGGACGCACAGGGGCAGTACACCTTC.

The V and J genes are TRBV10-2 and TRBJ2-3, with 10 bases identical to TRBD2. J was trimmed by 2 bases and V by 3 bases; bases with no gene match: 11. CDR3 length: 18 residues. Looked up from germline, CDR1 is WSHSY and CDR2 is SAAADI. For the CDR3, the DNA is TGCGCCAGCAGTGATGCGGCGGCTAGCGGGAGAGTCACAGATACGCAGTATTTT. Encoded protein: CASSDAAASGRVTDTQYF.

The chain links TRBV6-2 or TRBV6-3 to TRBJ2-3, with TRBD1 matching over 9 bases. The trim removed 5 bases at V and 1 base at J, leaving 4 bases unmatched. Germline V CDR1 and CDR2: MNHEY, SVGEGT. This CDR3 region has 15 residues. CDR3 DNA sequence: TGTGCCAGCAGTGTTTACAGGGGGCGCACAGATACGCAGTATTTT. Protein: CASSVYRGRTDTQYF.

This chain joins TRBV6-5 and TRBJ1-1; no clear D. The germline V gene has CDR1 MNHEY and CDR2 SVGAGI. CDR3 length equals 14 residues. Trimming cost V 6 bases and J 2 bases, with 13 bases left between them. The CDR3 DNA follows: TGTGCCAGCAGGCCTGGACTGCTTAACACTGAAGCTTTCTTT. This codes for CASRPGLLNTEAFF.

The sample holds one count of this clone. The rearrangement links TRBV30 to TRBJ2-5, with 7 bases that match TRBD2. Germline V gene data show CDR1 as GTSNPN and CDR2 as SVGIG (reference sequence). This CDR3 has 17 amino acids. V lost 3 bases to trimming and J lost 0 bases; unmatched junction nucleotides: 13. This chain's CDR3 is CAWRKILAGGDQETQYF. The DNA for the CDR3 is TGTGCCTGGAGAAAGATTTTAGCGGGCGGGGACCAAGAGACCCAGTACTTC.

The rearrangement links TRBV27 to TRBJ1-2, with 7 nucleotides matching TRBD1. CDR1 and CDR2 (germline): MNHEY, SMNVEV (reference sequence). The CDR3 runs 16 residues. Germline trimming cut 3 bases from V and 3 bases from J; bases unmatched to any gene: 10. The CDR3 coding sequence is TGTGCCAGCAGTTTTAGTACAGGGGAATTCCACTATGGCTACACCTTC. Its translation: CASSFSTGEFHYGYTF.